Detailed here is one T cell receptor (beta chain). The antigen is unknown. TCRdb reanalysed the reads using MiXCR and keeps one entry per CDR3 protein. The profile covers around 430,000 distinct CDR3 sequences, with about 42% appearing a single time and about 41% taken by the ten largest. The CDR3 sequence is 15 residues long. Deletions cut 6 bases from V and 2 bases from J, with 14 bases between. The data belong to a study of T cell repertoires in cytomegalovirus infection. Study results and caveats: Dominating the ex vivo response were HLA-C-restricted CMV-specific TCR beta clonotypes. The cumulative frequency of public TCR beta families distinguished individuals who carried CMV together with the relevant HLA.

The chain employs TRBV12-3 or TRBV12-4 and TRBJ1-5; D remains ambiguous. The TCR comes from a human donor in good health (CMV status not recorded). Some clones in this sample may be carry-over from other donors' samples. Material: cultured PBMCs, obtained from culture after CMV antigen stimulation. Here the CDR3 DNA reads TGTGCCAGCAGCTCGGTCGCAGGCCGCAATCAGCCCCAGCATTTT. This gives the protein CASSSVAGRNQPQHF.